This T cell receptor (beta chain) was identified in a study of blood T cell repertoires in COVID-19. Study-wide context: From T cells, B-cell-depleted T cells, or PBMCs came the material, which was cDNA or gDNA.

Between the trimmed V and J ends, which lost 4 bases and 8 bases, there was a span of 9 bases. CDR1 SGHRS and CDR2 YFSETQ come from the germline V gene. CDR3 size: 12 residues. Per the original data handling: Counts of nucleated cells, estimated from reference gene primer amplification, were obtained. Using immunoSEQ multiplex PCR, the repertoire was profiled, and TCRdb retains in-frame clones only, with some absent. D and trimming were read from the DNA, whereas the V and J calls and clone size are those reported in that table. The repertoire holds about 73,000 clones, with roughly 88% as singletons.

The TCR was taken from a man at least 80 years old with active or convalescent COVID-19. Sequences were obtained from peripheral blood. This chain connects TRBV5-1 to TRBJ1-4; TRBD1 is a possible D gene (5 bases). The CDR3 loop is CASSPDTEKLFF. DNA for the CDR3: TGCGCCAGCAGCCCGGACACGGAAAAACTGTTTTTT.